This T cell receptor (beta chain) was identified in a study of blood T cell repertoires in COVID-19. The overall study: Researchers got acute and convalescent COVID-19 samples from the United States, Italy and Spain.

The table lists this clone with a few counts. V lost 5 bases, J lost 5 bases, and 7 bases stayed unmatched. This CDR3 spans 14 amino acids. Germline V lookup: CDR1 SSHAT, CDR2 FNYEAQ (reference sequence). Original analysis: Nucleated cell counts were estimated from reference gene primer amplification. TCRdb's table, derived via immunoSEQ multiplex PCR, lists solely in-frame clones and lacks some. V and J calls and clone size are copied from that table; D and trimming were computed from the DNA. This table holds about 78,000 clones, roughly 80% found once. The clonotype originates from a human donor in a cohort sampled during active COVID-19. Sequenced: peripheral blood. V is TRBV7-7 and J is TRBJ2-7, with 9 bases lining up with TRBD1. The DNA of the CDR3 is TGTGCCAGCAGCCAGGGGACAGGGAAGAACGAGCAGTACTTC. Its protein product is CASSQGTGKNEQYF. The full variable domain, its missing parts supplied by reference TRBV7-7 and TRBJ2-7, is GAGVSQSPRYKVTKRGQDVTLRCDPISSHATLYWYQQALGQGPEFLTYFNYEAQPDKSGLPSDRFSAERPEGSISTLTIQRTEQRDSAMYRCASSQGTGKNEQYFGPGTRLTVT.